This T cell receptor (beta chain) originates from a study of long-term antiretroviral therapy in people with HIV. The CDR3 contains 12 residues. V lost 2 bases, J lost 8 bases, and 7 bases lay in between. Germline values: CDR1 MNHNS, CDR2 SASEGT. The assay, immunoSEQ v3.0, was run at survey level. Assay used: immunoSEQ multiplex PCR; TCRdb lists only in-frame clones, some missing. The sample holds 25,000 to 35,000 clones, more than 70% seen once. The United States was where all participants with HIV were treated. Before they underwent DNA extraction, samples held about 1-10 million cryopreserved PBMC. V is TRBV6-1 and J is TRBJ2-1; D tentatively fits TRBD1 or TRBD2 (5 bases each). The receptor was derived from a man aged 18-30 years with HIV. The input for sequencing was unsorted PBMCs, taken 1.5 years before starting antiretroviral therapy. CDR3 amino acids: CASSEWGYEQFF. The CDR3 DNA reads as TGTGCCAGCAGTGAATGGGGGTATGAGCAGTTCTTC.